This T cell receptor (beta chain) was recovered during a study of coeliac disease. Per germline, CDR1 LNHDA and CDR2 SQIVND (reference sequence). The V gene lost 5 bases and the J gene lost 2 bases, with 17 bases spanning the gap. The CDR3 has 16 residues. Using immunoSEQ multiplex PCR, the repertoire was profiled, and TCRdb retains in-frame clones only, with some absent. This sample carries approximately 4,400 clones, almost 60% of them seen once, and the ten largest clones take about a sixth. This clone came up a few times. This receptor was taken from a human donor with active celiac disease. Material for sequencing was intraepithelial lymphocytes from the gut. The chain couples TRBV19 to TRBJ2-3; tentative D call: TRBD1 (6 bases). The CDR3 nucleotides are TGTGCCAGTAGTTCCCGGGACACTACCGACACAGATACGCAGTATTTT. Translating it yields CASSSRDTTDTDTQYF.